Detailed here is one T cell receptor (beta chain). Its antigen has not been determined. The sample holds no much larger clone one base away, and base qualities are not on file. This specimen comes from a study of shared clonotypes between healthy human individuals (dated by TCRdb to about 2020). Context from the whole study: Two women and a few men aged 18 to 49 years were included in the cohort. Leukapheresis yielded between about 0.8 and 9.5 billion PBMCs per donor. For each donor, CD4 naive and CD4 memory were each run on three plates, CD8 naive on two plates, and CD8 memory on one plate. Libraries were prepared and TCR repertoires were sequenced by different laboratories using diverse techniques, in order to increase sequencing depth and limit assay-specific biases. To estimate repertoire size and how much clonotypes are shared between individuals, the study performed deep sequencing of blood TCR repertoires from a handful of healthy adults.

TCR CDR3 regions were amplified from genomic DNA by multiplex PCR using the deep immunoSEQ assay. For each cell subset, the extracted genomic DNA was distributed evenly across all wells of several immunoSEQ 96-well plates, and each plate served as one replicate. For sorted subsets, approximately 200 ng of genomic DNA, equivalent to roughly 33,000 T cell genomes, went into each replicate PCR. Purified libraries were measured with a Qubit 3.0 fluorometer, size-checked on a Bioanalyzer 2100, and measured again with the KAPA Library Quantification kit. Every immunoSEQ 96-well plate was sequenced on a dedicated single-read 150-cycle Illumina NextSeq 550 flow cell. Concerning the study's data processing: The immunoSEQ output contained only junctional sequences without quality scores, so filtering could not match that applied to full-length reads. To assign V/J genes and CDR3, sequences were annotated using PyIR, a Python wrapper for IgBLAST v1.9, with IMGT germline references. Reads were removed for weak V/J assignments (E-value above 1e-6), missing CDR3, stop codons, out-of-frame junctions, or ambiguous translated residues. V3J clonotypes were defined as sequences sharing the same inferred V gene, J gene, and CDR3 amino acid sequence. The percentage overlap between two repertoires was calculated by dividing the number of shared unique clonotypes by the size of the smaller repertoire. Three approaches were used to assess repertoire richness: RTK rarefaction, the Chao1 estimator, and Recon v2.1 estimates of unobserved clonotypes. OLGA was used to compute generation probabilities for all TCRbeta clonotypes that the gDNA method yielded from a handful of donors. Here the immuneACCESS table is served through TCRdb, limited to in-frame sequences with V and J called. Missing clones are a known gap in these copies; in checked studies unresolved V genes cover under half, and the rest lacks a known reason. Clone size and V and J calls were adopted from that table, with D and trimming inferred from the DNA. This sample is represented by around 120,000 clones; less than 75% of them were singletons. The biggest ten clones account for around 25% of the sample.

The donors were healthy, HIV-negative adults with no recently reported acute infections or vaccinations. All donors were Caucasian adults living in Nashville, Tennessee, USA. CD8 memory samples combined magnetically selected CD45RO+ cells with CCR7-negative CD45RA+ effector memory (TemRA) cells. Blood was collected by leukapheresis, and PBMCs were isolated by Ficoll-Histopaque density gradient centrifugation and then cryopreserved in liquid nitrogen vapor phase. Purity and quantity of every magnetically sorted T cell population were checked by analytical flow cytometry. Genomic DNA was isolated from every sorted fraction and measured by UV absorbance on a Nanodrop 2000c. The germline V gene yields MNHNS for CDR1 and SASEGT for CDR2. V loses 4 bases of germline sequence and J loses 4 bases, and the interval between the two ends is 14 bases. The CDR3 covers 15 residues, taking in both the cysteine and the phenylalanine. Only CDR3 DNA is held: 45 bases, read in frame from base 1.

General conclusions and limits of the study: Only blood was sampled, and tissue TCR repertoires likely differ from those in blood. Pairwise subsampling led to the expectation that sequencing depth would affect the degree of clonotype sharing among donors. Naive subsets generally had larger estimated clonotype richness than memory subsets did. Compared with non-shared clonotypes, clonotypes shared by all four sorted-subset donors had higher generation probabilities. Incomplete sequencing was indicated by rarefaction of sorted-subset datasets, despite the large sequencing depth. Because the study included only a small number of donors, the genetic and exposure-history diversity represented was limited. Around 5.4% of naive CD4, approximately 3.7% of naive CD8, roughly 2.4% of memory CD4, and 0.4% of memory CD8 clonotypes were shared across a few donors.

The clonotype originates from a woman aged 25 to 39 in good health. The sequence joins TRBV6-1 to TRBJ2-1; the D gene could be TRBD1 or TRBD2, each one agreeing over 5 bases. What was sequenced was memory CD8+ T cells sorted from blood. Explained via the paper, the cell subset or site label denotes: CD45RO+ cells pooled with CCR7-negative TemRA cells. The CDR3 reads as follows: CASSGGSWEYNEQFF. Here is the DNA: TGTGCCAGCAGTGGGGGGTCATGGGAGTACAATGAGCAGTTCTTC.